The 24 T cell receptor beta chains given below trace back to one sample, sequenced in a study of blood T cell repertoires in COVID-19. Repertoires were generated with immunoSEQ multiplex PCR, while TCRdb's copy carries only in-frame clones and drops some. The sample has 120,000 or so clones, approximately 82% seen once; the top ten hold under 6%. What was sequenced was peripheral blood. These receptors all stem from a man older than 75 with active or convalescent COVID-19.

This chain joins TRBV2 and TRBJ1-2; tentatively, D is TRBD1 (6 bases). CDR1 is SNHLY, CDR2 FYNNEI, per germline. This CDR3 contains 13 residues. The germline V and J ends were trimmed by 0 bases and 8 bases, with 10 bases remaining between them. For the CDR3, the DNA is TGTGCCAGCAGTGAAGCGCTTCAGGGGGGCTACACCTTC. Translating it yields CASSEALQGGYTF.

The chain recombines TRBV15 with TRBJ2-3, with unresolved D. Trimming stripped 1 base from V and 6 bases from J, with 8 bases between. Germline V lookup: CDR1 LNHNV, CDR2 YYDKDF (reference sequence). The CDR3 runs 13 residues. Written as DNA, the CDR3 is TGTGCCACCAGCAGAGGAGTTTGGGATACGCAGTATTTT. Translated, it gives CATSRGVWDTQYF.

The chain is built from TRBV2 and TRBJ2-2; D remains ambiguous. The CDR3 has 11 residues. Germline V lookup: CDR1 SNHLY, CDR2 FYNNEI. V lost 4 bases and J 7 bases, leaving 4 bases between the germline ends. CDR3 sequence reads: CASSGYGELFF. The DNA for the CDR3 is TGTGCCAGCAGTGGTTACGGGGAGCTGTTTTTT.

The V and J genes are TRBV3-1 (or the pseudogene TRBV3-2) and TRBJ1-6; D not resolved. The CDR3 has 13 residues. V was trimmed by 4 bases and J by 6 bases, leaving 7 bases between them. CDR1 and CDR2 from the germline V gene are LGHDT and YNNKEL (reference sequence). The CDR3 loop is CASSPFPNSPLHF. The CDR3 nucleotides read TGTGCCAGCAGCCCCTTTCCTAATTCACCCCTCCACTTT.

Only a few counts were recorded for this clone. The chain employs TRBV6-5 and TRBJ2-3, with 7 bases lining up with TRBD1. Germline V CDR1 and CDR2: MNHEY, SVGAGI. This CDR3 is 13 amino acids long. V lost 6 bases, J lost 3 bases, and 3 bases stayed unmatched. The CDR3 DNA is TGTGCCAGCAGAAAGACAGGGACAGATACGCAGTATTTT. This translates into CASRKTGTDTQYF.

The V call is TRBV4-1, the J call TRBJ1-1; D not resolved. CDR3 length: 15 amino acids. V was pared by 4 bases and J by 1 base, with 13 bases between. CDR1 and CDR2 (germline): MGHRA, YSYEKL. The CDR3 DNA reads TGCGCCAGCAGCCCTGGGCGGGGAGAGAACACTGAAGCTTTCTTT. Translation: CASSPGRGENTEAFF.

The CDR3: CASSLAPADNGYTF. DNA of the CDR3: TGCGCCAGCAGCTTGGCACCAGCGGATAATGGCTACACCTTC. The chain combines TRBV5-1 with TRBJ1-2, with unresolved D. Germline CDR1 is SGHRS and CDR2 is YFSETQ. This CDR3 has 14 amino acids. Trimming left V 0 bases short and J 6 bases short, with 12 bases between.

The chain joins TRBV28 to TRBJ2-5, with D perhaps TRBD1 (6 bases). Germline CDR1 MDHEN, CDR2 SYDVKM. This CDR3 has 14 residues. V was clipped by 5 bases and J by 1 base, with 11 bases between them. CDR3 in amino acids: CASSERTVQETQYF. The CDR3 DNA sequence: TGTGCCAGCAGTGAAAGGACAGTCCAAGAGACCCAGTACTTC.

The chain is built from TRBV19 and TRBJ2-3, with TRBD2 identical over 8 bases. The germline V gene encodes CDR1 LNHDA and CDR2 SQIVND (reference sequence). J gave up 3 bases and V 4 bases, and 9 bases lay outside the gene matches. This CDR3 is 16 amino acids long. This chain's CDR3 is CASSTGRGWGTDTQYF. DNA for the CDR3: TGTGCCAGTAGTACCGGGAGGGGTTGGGGGACAGATACGCAGTATTTT. Full variable domain (missing parts from reference TRBV19 and TRBJ2-3): DGGITQSPKYLFRKEGQNVTLSCEQNLNHDAMYWYRQDPGQGLRLIYYSQIVNDFQKGDIAEGYSVSREKKESFPLTVTSAQKNPTAFYLCASSTGRGWGTDTQYFGPGTRLTVL.

This clone has only a few counts. The chain recombines TRBV7-8 with TRBJ1-2, with TRBD1 as a possible D gene (5 bases). The CDR3 has 12 residues. Germline V CDR1 and CDR2: SGHVS, FQNEAQ. Trimming stripped 5 bases from V and 5 bases from J, with 9 bases between. In nucleotides, the CDR3 is TGTGCCAGCAGCCTCGGGGGTTATGGCTACACCTTC. Translating it yields CASSLGGYGYTF. The whole variable domain, filled in from reference TRBV7-8 and TRBJ1-2, reads GAGVSQSPRYKVAKRGQDVALRCDPISGHVSLFWYQQALGQGPEFLTYFQNEAQLDKSGLPSDRFFAERPEGSVSTLKIQRTQQEDSAVYLCASSLGGYGYTFGSGTRLTVV.

The chain employs TRBV5-6 and TRBJ2-3; 8 bases fit TRBD2. Germline trimming cut 5 bases from V and 1 base from J; bases unmatched to any gene: 9. The CDR3 has 16 amino acids. Germline V lookup: CDR1 SGHDT, CDR2 YYEEEE. CDR3: CASRPPIGGGTDTQYF. In DNA, the CDR3 is TGTGCCAGCAGACCCCCCATCGGGGGGGGCACAGATACGCAGTATTTT. Looking up the rest from reference TRBV5-6 and TRBJ2-3 gives the full variable domain: DAGVTQSPTHLIKTRGQQVTLRCSPKSGHDTVSWYQQALGQGPQFIFQYYEEEERQRGNFPDRFSGHQFPNYSSELNVNALLLGDSALYLCASRPPIGGGTDTQYFGPGTRLTVL.

In this sample, this clone turned up once. V gene TRBV6-5 combines with J gene TRBJ2-7; 7 nucleotides agree with TRBD1. Germline-derived CDR1 and CDR2 are MNHEY and SVGAGI. Unmatched junction bases numbered 6, after V lost 5 bases and J lost 2 bases. The CDR3 consists of 14 residues. CDR3 amino acids: CASSMGQNTYEQYF. The CDR3 DNA follows: TGTGCCAGCAGTATGGGACAGAACACCTACGAGCAGTACTTC.

V is TRBV6-2 or TRBV6-3 and J is TRBJ2-3; 13 bases fit TRBD2. CDR1 and CDR2 (germline): MNHEY, SVGEGT. V dropped 4 bases and J dropped 7; count of bases not matched to a gene: 11. The CDR3 sequence is 17 residues long. CDR3 DNA sequence: TGTGCCAGCAGTTCCTCGACTAGCGGGGGGCTGGGGAATACGCAGTATTTT. Its protein product is CASSSSTSGGLGNTQYF.

This clone has only one observation. The V gene is TRBV6-5, the J gene TRBJ1-2, with D unclear. CDR3 size: 15 residues. Germline V lookup: CDR1 MNHEY, CDR2 SVGAGI. V was shortened by 0 bases and J by 3 bases, with 11 bases between the two germline ends. The CDR3 loop reads CASSYSMATYYGYTF. CDR3 DNA sequence: TGTGCCAGCAGTTACTCGATGGCGACTTACTATGGCTACACCTTC.

V gene TRBV28 combines with J gene TRBJ2-7; D uncertain. There are 14 residues in the CDR3. Germline CDR1 MDHEN, CDR2 SYDVKM. Trimming removed 4 bases from V and 0 bases from J, with 10 bases in between. CDR3 coding DNA: TGTGCCAGCAGTTCGCCAGCGCACTCCTACGAGCAGTACTTC. Translation: CASSSPAHSYEQYF.

The chain combines TRBV7-2 with TRBJ1-3, with D maybe TRBD1 (5 bases). Germline lookup yields CDR1 SGHTA and CDR2 FQGNSA. V lost 1 base to trimming and J lost 4 bases, with 14 bases between them. The CDR3 extends over 16 amino acids. CDR3 in DNA: TGTGCCAGCAGCTTAGTCGGTGCCAGGGCCGGAAACACCATATATTTT. This encodes CASSLVGARAGNTIYF.

The gene calls are TRBV2 and TRBJ1-5; D not certain. In germline, CDR1 is SNHLY, CDR2 FYNNEI. Trimming took 2 bases from V and 6 from J, leaving 5 bases between them. CDR3 length equals 12 residues. The CDR3 is CASSEYSQPQHF. The CDR3 DNA reads TGTGCCAGCAGTGAATACTCTCAGCCCCAGCATTTT.

The chain is built from TRBV20-1 and TRBJ1-5; 11 bases map to TRBD1. CDR3 length: 14 amino acids. CDR1 DFQATT and CDR2 SNEGSKA come from the germline V gene (reference sequence). The V and J ends lost 3 bases and 6 bases, in that order; junction bases with no gene match: 4. Written as DNA, the CDR3 is TGCAGTGCTAGTTCGGGACAGGGGGTTCAGCCCCAGCATTTT. It codes for CSASSGQGVQPQHF.

V gene TRBV10-3 combines with J gene TRBJ2-2; no definite D call. The V and J ends lost 2 bases and 3 bases respectively, with 7 bases between them. The CDR3 sequence is 14 residues long. Germline V gene lookup returns CDR1 ENHRY and CDR2 SYGVKD. CDR3: CAISEGQDTGELFF. CDR3 bases: TGTGCCATCAGTGAGGGTCAGGACACCGGGGAGCTGTTTTTT.

In DNA form, the CDR3 reads TGTGCCAGCAGCTTTACGTTTCGGGACACTGAAGCTTTCTTT. Protein: CASSFTFRDTEAFF. This rearrangement joins TRBV11-2 to TRBJ1-1, with D uncertain. CDR1 and CDR2 from the germline V gene are SGHAT and FQNNGV. Deletions cut 3 bases from V and 3 bases from J, with 11 bases between. The CDR3 is made up of 14 amino acids.

This chain links TRBV2 with TRBJ1-2; no clear D. This CDR3 has 14 amino acids. Germline CDR1 is SNHLY and CDR2 is FYNNEI. V lost 6 bases to trimming and J lost 0 bases, with 11 bases between them. The DNA for the CDR3 is TGTGCCAGCAGCCTCGGGGTCCCTAACTATGGCTACACCTTC. This translates into CASSLGVPNYGYTF.

The rearrangement uses TRBV24-1 and TRBJ2-3, with a weak D call TRBD2 (6 bases). The CDR3 length is 17 residues. The V gene's germline CDR1 is KGHDR and CDR2 SFDVKD. The ends were cut back, 4 bases at V and 0 bases at J, with 16 bases in the middle. CDR3 sequence reads: CATSDPFQSGSTDTQYF. CDR3 in DNA: TGTGCCACCAGTGACCCCTTTCAAAGCGGGAGCACAGATACGCAGTATTTT.

The rearrangement joins TRBV9 to TRBJ2-2; 8 bases line up with TRBD1. Per the germline V gene, CDR1 is SGDLS and CDR2 is YYNGEE. This CDR3 contains 17 residues. The ends lost 3 bases at V and 3 bases at J; junction bases unmatched: 10. The CDR3 DNA is TGTGCCAGCAGCGAAACTTTACCGGGACAGGACACCGGGGAGCTGTTTTTT. Its protein is CASSETLPGQDTGELFF. Variable domain in full (rest from reference TRBV9 and TRBJ2-2): DSGVTQTPKHLITATGQRVTLRCSPRSGDLSVYWYQQSLDQGLQFLIQYYNGEERAKGNILERFSAQQFPDLHSELNLSSLELGDSALYFCASSETLPGQDTGELFFGEGSRLTVL.

This clone has only a few counts. The CDR3 is CASSLALAGVTGELFF. CDR3 bases: TGTGCCAGCAGCTTAGCCCTAGCGGGGGTCACCGGGGAGCTGTTTTTT. The chain uses TRBV7-2 and TRBJ2-2, with 10 bases fitting TRBD2. The germline gives CDR1 SGHTA, CDR2 FQGNSA. V trimming: 0 bases; J trimming: 4 bases; junction bases outside the gene matches: 2. This CDR3 is built from 16 residues.